The 9 T cell receptor beta chains below all came from one sample that was sequenced in a study of blood T cell repertoires in COVID-19. Produced via immunoSEQ multiplex PCR; TCRdb's table is partial and in-frame only. This table holds some 330,000 clones, 80% to 90% found once. Sequenced sample: PBMCs or T cells enriched from blood (not recorded which). The receptor source for this set is a man between 35 and 55 years old in a cohort exposed to, infected with or recovered from COVID-19 (not recorded which).

Concerning this clone: Other nucleotide sequences from this sample produce the same CDR3. This rearrangement joins TRBV19 to TRBJ1-2; 7 bases match TRBD1. This CDR3 spans 13 amino acids. J was trimmed by 2 bases and V by 5 bases; bases with no gene match: 2. Looked up from germline, CDR1 is LNHDA and CDR2 is SQIVND (reference sequence). As DNA, the CDR3 is TGTGCCAGTAGTCCGACAGGGAACTATGGCTACACCTTC. The encoded protein is CASSPTGNYGYTF.

This clone was seen once. This chain joins TRBV7-9 and TRBJ1-6, with 10 nucleotides matching TRBD1. V gave up 1 base and J gave up 7 bases; unmatched junction bases: 1. Germline V gene lookup returns CDR1 SEHNR and CDR2 FQNEAQ (reference sequence). The CDR3 has 15 residues. In DNA, the CDR3 is TGTGCCAGCAGCTTAGAGGGACAGGGGAATTCACCCCTCCACTTT. This encodes CASSLEGQGNSPLHF.

This chain connects TRBV19 to TRBJ2-1, with TRBD2 identical over 11 bases. CDR3 length: 13 residues. V was pared by 5 bases and J by 10 bases, with 4 bases of the junction left unmatched. Germline V gene data show CDR1 as LNHDA and CDR2 as SQIVND (reference sequence). As DNA, the CDR3 is TGTGCCAGTAGTCTTAGCGGGAGGGCGGAGCAGTTCTTC. It is translated as CASSLSGRAEQFF.

This clone came up once. The V call is TRBV6-5, the J call TRBJ2-7, with 10 bases lining up with TRBD1. The CDR3 loop spans 12 amino acids. The trim removed 6 bases at V and 8 bases at J, leaving 4 bases unmatched. Germline-derived CDR1 and CDR2 are MNHEY and SVGAGI. CDR3 sequence: CASSQGQGKQYF. The CDR3 region has the DNA TGTGCCAGCAGCCAGGGACAGGGGAAGCAGTACTTC.

The V and J genes are TRBV20-1 and TRBJ1-6; 10 nucleotides align to TRBD1. This CDR3 region has 15 residues. J gave up 6 bases and V 3 bases, and 5 bases lay outside the gene matches. Germline lookup yields CDR1 DFQATT and CDR2 SNEGSKA (reference sequence). The CDR3 DNA follows: TGCAGTGCTAGTTCGACAGGGGGCGGTAATTCACCCCTCCACTTT. This codes for CSASSTGGGNSPLHF.

The chain recombines TRBV14 with TRBJ2-1, with 8 positions matching TRBD1. V dropped 1 base and J dropped 4; count of bases not matched to a gene: 3. CDR3 length: 15 amino acids. Looked up from germline, CDR1 is SGHDN and CDR2 is FVKESK. The CDR3 loop reads CASSQGTGPYNEQFF. The CDR3 nucleotides are TGTGCCAGCAGCCAAGGGACAGGGCCATACAATGAGCAGTTCTTC.

The J gene is TRBJ2-3, the V gene TRBV3-1 (or the pseudogene TRBV3-2), with D unresolved. Trimming left V 5 bases short and J 2 bases short, with 2 bases between. The CDR3 spans 11 residues. The germline V gene has CDR1 LGHDT and CDR2 YNNKEL (reference sequence). The CDR3 protein is CASSYTDTQYF. In DNA form, the CDR3 reads TGTGCCAGCAGCTACACAGATACGCAGTATTTT.

The sample holds a few counts of this clone. The V call is TRBV27, the J call TRBJ2-5; the match to TRBD1 covers 8 bases. CDR3 length: 13 amino acids. After removal of 5 bases from V and 5 bases from J, the junction contained 4 bases not matched to a gene. Germline V gives CDR1 MNHEY, CDR2 SMNVEV (reference sequence). The CDR3 region has the DNA TGTGCCAGCAGTGTCAGGGGGCTGGAGACCCAGTACTTC. The encoded protein is CASSVRGLETQYF.

Only a few counts were recorded for this clone. This rearrangement joins TRBV19 to TRBJ2-2, with D possibly TRBD2 on 6 matching bases. Deletions cut 2 bases from V and 4 bases from J, with 8 bases between. The CDR3 has 14 residues. The germline gives CDR1 LNHDA, CDR2 SQIVND (reference sequence). The CDR3 DNA sequence: TGTGCCAGTAGTATACTAGCGAGCACCGGGGAGCTGTTTTTT. As protein: CASSILASTGELFF.